This T cell receptor (beta chain) was sequenced during a study of regulatory T cells in long-lasting Graves disease. The sample holds many counts of this clonotype. Its antigen is currently unknown. Study observations and caveats: Newly diagnosed Graves' patients exceeded persistent ones in TCR diversity.

The ends were cut back, 5 bases at V and 3 bases at J, with 20 bases in the middle. This CDR3 is 16 amino acids long. Germline-derived CDR1 and CDR2 are SEHNR and FQNEAQ (reference sequence). Sequencing libraries for TCR beta were prepared with iRepertoire HTBI primers and Arm-PCR of CDR3 regions. TCRdb ran MiXCR on the multiplex PCR reads and lists one entry per CDR3 protein. The top ten hold roughly 15% of the sample, which has 250,000 or so distinct CDR3 sequences, approximately 18% seen once. Time point given: newly diagnosed GD, antithyroid drugs for less than 3 months. After RNA was extracted from PBMCs, the TCR library was made from it. Under American Thyroid Association guidelines, Graves' disease was diagnosed. Separately, the same data were catalogued under a study of T cells in Graves' hyperthyroidism and ophthalmopathy. That source reports: When the TCR CDR3 underwent first-round RT-PCR, the HTBI primer set was used. Ophthalmopathy stood apart from stable hyperthyroidism in a 13 V-J model.

J is TRBJ2-7 and V is TRBV7-9; D perhaps matches TRBD1 (6 bases). The sample here was peripheral blood mononuclear cells (PBMCs), taken at new diagnosis, from a patient treated with antithyroid drugs. This receptor was taken from a woman aged 30 to 39 with Graves disease. The CDR3 region is CASSHRWGRGDYEQYF. The CDR3 DNA reads as TGTGCCAGCAGCCACCGGTGGGGCAGGGGTGACTACGAGCAGTACTTC.